The TCR beta chain under discussion was sequenced for a study of blood T cell repertoires in COVID-19. Study in general: Acute and convalescent COVID-19 specimens originated in the United States, Italy and Spain. Nucleic acid was either cDNA or gDNA, and it came from T cells, B-cell-depleted T cells, or PBMCs.

Per the study methods: Reference gene primers were amplified, and this amplification served to estimate nucleated cell counts. Using immunoSEQ multiplex PCR, the repertoire was profiled, and TCRdb retains in-frame clones only, with some absent. For V, J and clone size, that table is used; D and trimming come from the DNA. The table lists roughly 130,000 clones, about 80% of them singletons. The length of the CDR3 is 15 residues. The V gene end was trimmed by 1 base and the J gene end by 2 bases; junction bases not matched to a gene: 4. Germline V CDR1 and CDR2: SGHRS, YFSETQ. This chain links TRBV5-1 with TRBJ1-1, with 8 bases lining up with TRBD1. This sequence was found in a man aged 45 to 65 with acute or convalescent COVID-19. Sequencing was carried out using peripheral blood. The CDR3 here is CASSLIGQGNTEAFF. Written as DNA, the CDR3 is TGCGCCAGCAGCTTGATCGGACAGGGAAACACTGAAGCTTTCTTT.